The source of this T cell receptor beta chain is a study of CD8 T cells in ankylosing spondylitis. A note on this clonotype: What it recognizes is unknown.

TCRdb processed the 5' RACE reads anew with MiXCR; each CDR3 protein has one entry. This sample has 300,000 to 350,000 distinct CDR3 sequences; around 21% occur once, and the top ten carry 3.5%. Study-wide findings and caveats: The authors found the disease-linked clones to be CD8+ and relatively rare in peripheral blood. There was a TCR beta motif, made of several highly homologous variants, that appeared characteristic of ankylosing spondylitis blood. Some motif variants had been reported before (in reactive arthritis synovial fluid and blood). Researchers reportedly found disease-linked clones significantly enriched in matched ankylosing spondylitis synovial fluid.

Germline V gives CDR1 MNHNS, CDR2 SASEGT. The CDR3 runs to 18 residues. The junction had 16 bases not matched to a gene; V was cut back by 5 bases and J by 4 bases. V is TRBV6-1 and J is TRBJ2-1, with 8 nucleotides matching TRBD2. The source material was blood, either unsorted or a sorted T cell fraction (not recorded which). This clonotype was sampled from a female donor with ankylosing spondylitis or in good health (not recorded which). For the CDR3, the DNA is TGTGCCAGCAGTCCGCACACTCCTGGACTAGCTGGGTACAATGAGCAGTTCTTC. Amino acid sequence: CASSPHTPGLAGYNEQFF.